The 31 T cell receptor beta chains in this list originate from one sample, sequenced in a study of brain T cells in children with intractable seizures. The time point denotes: blood from clinic visit 5 months post-surgery; TSC patient then seizure free. Here immunoSEQ multiplex PCR was the method, and the copy in TCRdb shows in-frame clones only, minus some. The data show 340,000 or so clones, 93% seen once. Sequences were derived from peripheral blood, sampled approximately 5 months after surgery. The source is a boy under two years old with tuberous sclerosis and intractable seizures.

Note on this clone: This same CDR3 is encoded by further DNA sequences in the sample. This rearrangement joins TRBV7-9 to TRBJ2-3; 9 nucleotides align to TRBD1. The trim removed 1 base at V and 1 base at J, leaving 0 bases unmatched. There are 15 residues in the CDR3. Germline CDR1 reads SEHNR; CDR2 reads FQNEAQ (reference sequence). The CDR3 coding sequence is TGTGCCAGCAGCTTAGGACAGGGGGGCACAGATACGCAGTATTTT. Its protein product is CASSLGQGGTDTQYF.

This clone showed up just a few times. This chain links TRBV6-5 with TRBJ1-5; unclear D gene. CDR1 is MNHEY and CDR2 is SVGAGI in the germline V gene. CDR3 size: 14 residues. V was clipped by 2 bases and J by 3 bases, with 8 bases between them. The CDR3 reads CASSYGRFNQPQHF. The CDR3 DNA sequence: TGTGCCAGCAGTTACGGGAGATTCAATCAGCCCCAGCATTTT.

The CDR3, as DNA: TGTGCCAGCAGTGAAGCGCGCCAGATGAGGGAGACCCAGTACTTC. Translated: CASSEARQMRETQYF. V is TRBV6-1 and J is TRBJ2-5; no definite D call. Germline CDR1 reads MNHNS; CDR2 reads SASEGT. The CDR3 totals 15 residues. V was clipped by 0 bases and J by 5 bases, with 13 bases between them.

The J gene is TRBJ2-7, the V gene TRBV6-5; 8 bases match TRBD1. V trimming: 5 bases; J trimming: 1 base; junction bases outside the gene matches: 7. Germline values: CDR1 MNHEY, CDR2 SVGAGI. There are 15 residues in the CDR3. CDR3 coding DNA: TGTGCCAGCAGTCTAGGACAGGGCCGATCCTACGAGCAGTACTTC. Residues: CASSLGQGRSYEQYF.

The chain couples TRBV12-5 to TRBJ1-1, with D possibly matching TRBD1 (6 bases). CDR1 LGHNT and CDR2 FRNRAP come from the germline V gene. V was clipped by 0 bases and J by 10 bases, with 21 bases between them. CDR3 length: 16 residues. In DNA, the CDR3 is TGTGCTAGTGGTTTGGTAGGCCCAACAGGGCTTCTGGGAGCTTTCTTT. As protein: CASGLVGPTGLLGAFF.

The DNA for the CDR3 is TGTGCCAGCAGCTTGTTAAGCGGGGGGGCCTACAATGAGCAGTTCTTC. Amino acid sequence: CASSLLSGGAYNEQFF. The V call is TRBV7-9, the J call TRBJ2-1, with 10 positions matching TRBD2. V shed 3 bases and J 2 bases; nucleotides not matched to a gene: 4. Looked up from germline, CDR1 is SEHNR and CDR2 is FQNEAQ (reference sequence). CDR3 size: 16 residues.

The V call is TRBV4-1, the J call TRBJ2-7; the D gene is possibly TRBD2 (6 bases). Per the germline V gene, CDR1 is MGHRA and CDR2 is YSYEKL. This CDR3 contains 15 residues. The V and J ends lost 1 base and 2 bases respectively, with 12 bases between them. CDR3 region: CASSQVSGGTYEQYF. In DNA form, the CDR3 reads TGCGCCAGCAGCCAAGTGAGCGGAGGGACCTACGAGCAGTACTTC.

This chain's CDR3 is CASRSRAHYEQYF. CDR3 DNA: TGTGCCAGCCGGTCCCGAGCCCACTACGAGCAGTACTTC. This chain connects TRBV27 to TRBJ2-7; D not resolved. The V gene lost 8 bases and the J gene lost 3 bases, with 14 bases spanning the gap. Germline V lookup: CDR1 MNHEY, CDR2 SMNVEV (reference sequence). The CDR3 covers 13 residues.

The chain employs TRBV27 and TRBJ2-7; TRBD2 agrees at 13 bases. The germline CDR1 and CDR2 sequences are MNHEY and SMNVEV (reference sequence). Trimming at V came to 3 bases and at J to 4 bases, leaving 6 bases not matched to a gene. This CDR3 spans 16 amino acids. Here the CDR3 DNA reads TGTGCCAGCAGTTTGAACGGACTAGCGGGAGTGTACGAGCAGTACTTC. Residues: CASSLNGLAGVYEQYF.

This clone showed up just once. This chain connects TRBV13 to TRBJ2-5, with D perhaps given as TRBD1 or TRBD2 (5 bases each). The CDR3 extends over 16 amino acids. Germline V gene lookup returns CDR1 PRHDT and CDR2 FYEKMQ (reference sequence). With 5 bases removed from V and 2 bases from J, the gap between germline ends came to 18 bases. The CDR3 spells CASSKWGTGGQETQYF. The CDR3, as DNA: TGTGCCAGCAGCAAATGGGGGACCGGAGGTCAAGAGACCCAGTACTTC.

This rearrangement joins TRBV6-2 or TRBV6-3 to TRBJ2-3, with TRBD2 as a possible D gene (6 bases). From germline, CDR1 is MNHEY and CDR2 SVGEGT. V gave up 2 bases and J gave up 3 bases, with 12 bases separating them. The CDR3 runs 15 residues. In DNA form, the CDR3 reads TGTGCCAGCAGTTACCCCCCGCTAGCGACAGATACGCAGTATTTT. The encoded protein is CASSYPPLATDTQYF.

The CDR3 DNA reads as TGTGCCAGCAGCTTAGGGGGGAAGTGGCTGAACACCGGGGAGCTGTTTTTT. Translated, it gives CASSLGGKWLNTGELFF. The rearrangement uses TRBV7-6 and TRBJ2-2; perhaps D is TRBD1 or TRBD2 (5 bases each). CDR3 length equals 17 residues. The ends were cut back, 1 base at V and 1 base at J, with 13 bases in the middle. Per germline, CDR1 SGHVS and CDR2 FNYEAQ.

The chain combines TRBV30 with TRBJ1-1; the D is unclear. Trimming cost V 8 bases and J 0 bases, with 19 bases left between them. Germline V gene lookup returns CDR1 GTSNPN and CDR2 SVGIG (reference sequence). This CDR3 region has 15 residues. Written as DNA, the CDR3 is TGTGCCCGCAGTCCACTTACAACACTGAACACTGAAGCTTTCTTT. Translating it yields CARSPLTTLNTEAFF.

The genes are TRBV19 and TRBJ1-6; D possibly corresponds to TRBD1 (5 bases). The germline V gene has CDR1 LNHDA and CDR2 SQIVND (reference sequence). V lost 8 bases and J 8 bases, leaving 16 bases between the germline ends. The CDR3 is made up of 14 amino acids. The CDR3 here is CASHEGTMDSPLHF. Here the CDR3 DNA reads TGTGCCAGTCACGAGGGGACTATGGATTCACCCCTCCACTTT.

The V and J genes are TRBV5-1 and TRBJ2-3; unclear D gene. The V gene lost 7 bases and the J gene lost 3 bases, with 15 bases spanning the gap. This CDR3 has 14 amino acids. CDR1 and CDR2 (germline): SGHRS, YFSETQ. CDR3 residues: CASGWGFGTDTQYF. The DNA of the CDR3 is TGCGCCAGCGGATGGGGTTTCGGGACAGATACGCAGTATTTT.

The rearrangement joins TRBV12-3 or TRBV12-4 to TRBJ1-2; possible D gene TRBD1, 6 bases. The CDR3 is made up of 13 amino acids. The V end was cut by 5 bases, the J end by 2 bases, with 9 bases between. The CDR3 DNA is TGTGCCAGCAGTAGGGACACCAACTATGGCTACACCTTC. Translating gives CASSRDTNYGYTF.

The rearrangement links TRBV5-1 to TRBJ1-1; the D gene is possibly TRBD1 (5 bases). The V end lost 5 bases, the J end lost 2 bases, and 10 bases lay between the germline ends. The CDR3 runs 13 residues. Germline CDR1 reads SGHRS; CDR2 reads YFSETQ. This CDR3 reads CASSAGVNTEAFF. For the CDR3, the DNA is TGCGCCAGCAGTGCGGGGGTAAACACTGAAGCTTTCTTT.

The chain employs TRBV6-5 and TRBJ1-2; TRBD1 aligns across 7 bases. The V segment lost 6 bases and the J segment 6 bases; nucleotides outside the gene matches: 4. CDR1 and CDR2 (germline): MNHEY, SVGAGI. The CDR3 covers 12 residues. The CDR3 nucleotides read TGTGCCAGCAGCATCCAGGGGGATGGCTACACCTTC. Residues: CASSIQGDGYTF.

In DNA form, the CDR3 reads TGTGCCAGCAGCCGCGACAGGAGTTCGGCCGGGGAGCTGTTTTTT. Translation: CASSRDRSSAGELFF. The V gene is TRBV14, the J gene TRBJ2-2, with D perhaps TRBD1 (6 bases). Trimming removed 4 bases from V and 6 bases from J, with 15 bases in between. The CDR3 spans 15 residues. Germline V gives CDR1 SGHDN, CDR2 FVKESK.

This chain links TRBV2 with TRBJ2-1; D might be TRBD2 (6 bases). CDR3 length equals 17 residues. In germline, CDR1 is SNHLY, CDR2 FYNNEI. The V end lost 4 bases, the J end lost 0 bases, and 16 bases lay between the germline ends. The CDR3 DNA is TGTGCCAGCAGTGGTTTAGCGGCGGCGAGCTCCTACAATGAGCAGTTCTTC. The encoded protein is CASSGLAAASSYNEQFF.

The rearrangement links TRBV4-1 to TRBJ2-3; no clear D. The CDR3 totals 15 residues. Germline values: CDR1 MGHRA, CDR2 YSYEKL. Trimming pared 4 bases from V and 1 base from J, leaving 12 bases between. The chain's CDR3 is CASSPPRGGTDTQYF. The CDR3 nucleotides read TGCGCCAGCAGCCCCCCGCGCGGTGGCACAGATACGCAGTATTTT.

J is TRBJ2-1 and V is TRBV6-4, with D possibly being TRBD2 (6 bases). The germline V and J ends were trimmed by 7 bases and 9 bases, with 16 bases remaining between them. This CDR3 has 13 amino acids. Germline lookup yields CDR1 MRHNA and CDR2 SNTAGT. CDR3 in DNA: TGTGCCAGCAATTGGGCGCGGGATAGTGAGCAGTTCTTC. Its translation: CASNWARDSEQFF.

The V and J genes are TRBV3-1 (or the pseudogene TRBV3-2) and TRBJ2-3; 7 bases map to TRBD2. The V segment lost 0 bases and the J segment 2 bases; nucleotides outside the gene matches: 11. This CDR3 has 18 residues. Per the germline V gene, CDR1 is LGHDT and CDR2 is YNNKEL (reference sequence). The chain's CDR3 is CASSQEAPSGRATDTQYF. The DNA of the CDR3 is TGTGCCAGCAGCCAAGAAGCCCCGAGTGGGAGGGCCACAGATACGCAGTATTTT.

This clone showed up just once. No conserved phenylalanine or tryptophan ends this CDR3, so it is likely a read error. The DNA is left out, because the CDR3 cannot be placed on it with certainty; the CDR3 is given as TCRdb lists it. This sequence joins TRBV29-1 and TRBJ2-7; the D segment call TRBD2 is taken from the table without a DNA check. Looked up from germline, CDR1 is SQVTM and CDR2 is ANQGSEA. A total of 8 residues make up the CDR3, ends included. The CDR3 loop reads CSVEIATL.

CDR3 nucleotide sequence: TGTGCCAGTATCCCAGGACAGGGCGGGTATGGCTACACCTTC. Amino acids: CASIPGQGGYGYTF. The J gene is TRBJ1-2, the V gene TRBV19, with 8 bases aligning to TRBD1. The CDR3 covers 14 residues. Looked up from germline, CDR1 is LNHDA and CDR2 is SQIVND (reference sequence). The V segment lost 7 bases and the J segment 5 bases; nucleotides outside the gene matches: 9. Drawing the rest from reference TRBV19 and TRBJ1-2, the complete variable domain is DGGITQSPKYLFRKEGQNVTLSCEQNLNHDAMYWYRQDPGQGLRLIYYSQIVNDFQKGDIAEGYSVSREKKESFPLTVTSAQKNPTAFYLCASIPGQGGYGYTFGSGTRLTVV.

The CDR3, as DNA: TGCGCCAGCAGCTTGATTTGGGATGAGCAGTTCTTC. Its protein product is CASSLIWDEQFF. This sequence joins TRBV5-1 and TRBJ2-1; D gene uncertain. This CDR3 has 12 amino acids. Trimming stripped 1 base from V and 8 bases from J, with 7 bases between. Germline V gene data show CDR1 as SGHRS and CDR2 as YFSETQ.

The chain uses TRBV4-1 and TRBJ1-4; 7 bases line up with TRBD1. The CDR3 loop spans 18 amino acids. The germline V gene encodes CDR1 MGHRA and CDR2 YSYEKL. V lost 4 bases and J lost 10; bases outside the gene matches: 21. CDR3 sequence: CASSPPHDDRVSGVKLFF. CDR3 DNA: TGCGCCAGCAGCCCGCCCCACGACGACAGGGTGTCTGGAGTAAAACTGTTTTTT.

The DNA of the CDR3 is TGTGCCAGCAGTAACCAAGGGGGACCTTCTGAAGCTTTCTTT. This sequence encodes CASSNQGGPSEAFF. The V gene is TRBV6-5, the J gene TRBJ1-1; weak D call: TRBD1 (6 bases). The CDR3 totals 14 residues. Germline V lookup: CDR1 MNHEY, CDR2 SVGAGI. Trimming took 5 bases from V and 6 from J, leaving 16 bases between them.

The chain joins TRBV28 to TRBJ2-2; TRBD1 matches at 8 bases. CDR3 length: 15 amino acids. Germline V lookup: CDR1 MDHEN, CDR2 SYDVKM. Germline trimming cut 7 bases from V and 1 base from J; bases unmatched to any gene: 5. DNA for the CDR3: TGTGCCAGCACCAAGACAGGGGAGAACACCGGGGAGCTGTTTTTT. Encoded protein: CASTKTGENTGELFF.

The rearrangement uses TRBV6-2 or TRBV6-3 and TRBJ1-1; 9 bases are a match to TRBD1. V was clipped by 3 bases and J by 5 bases; unmatched bases: 19. There are 19 residues in the CDR3. Germline loops: CDR1 MNHEY, CDR2 SVGEGT. CDR3 nucleotide sequence: TGTGCCAGCAGTTATATCCCCGGGACAGGGATCTCGGTTGGTACTGAAGCTTTCTTT. Translated, it gives CASSYIPGTGISVGTEAFF.

This clone was seen once. The chain combines TRBV30 with TRBJ2-1; 7 bases line up with TRBD2. Germline values: CDR1 GTSNPN, CDR2 SVGIG (reference sequence). This CDR3 is 13 amino acids long. The ends lost 3 bases at V and 6 bases at J; junction bases unmatched: 5. Written as DNA, the CDR3 is TGTGCCTGGAGACAGCGGGGATCCAATGAGCAGTTCTTC. Amino acid sequence: CAWRQRGSNEQFF.